Listed below are T cell receptor beta chains from one sample, sequenced in a study of metastatic and nonmetastatic thyroid tumors. TCRdb ran MiXCR on the PCR reads. The data contain around 13,000 clones, around 10% of them seen just once; the ten biggest clones take up about 31%. Sequencing used blood. Receptors originate from a female donor with papillary thyroid cancer or a benign thyroid nodule (not recorded which). Some clones in this sample may be carry-over from other donors' samples. Each CDR3 is given with its conserved first and last residue. D genes are given only for firm matches. The size of a clone is reported for some rows only, either as once, few or many, or as a class for expanded clones.

D: NA; size: NA; V: TRBV7-2; J: TRBJ1-2; CDR3: CASSLVSRQDYGYTF; DNA: TGTGCCAGCAGCTTAGTATCCCGGCAGGACTATGGCTACACCTTC
D: TRBD1; size: many; V: TRBV30; J: TRBJ1-2; CDR3: CAWSVGSGGPLNYGYTF; DNA: TGTGCCTGGAGTGTAGGGTCAGGGGGGCCCCTTAACTATGGCTACACCTTC
D: NA; size: many; V: TRBV20-1; J: TRBJ1-1; CDR3: CRARVNTEAFF; DNA: TGCAGAGCCCGGGTGAACACTGAAGCTTTCTTT
D: TRBD2; size: many; V: TRBV5-1; J: TRBJ2-3; CDR3: CASSPPGLAGDTQYF; DNA: TGCGCCAGCAGCCCTCCGGGACTAGCGGGAGATACGCAGTATTTT
D: NA; size: many; V: TRBV19; J: TRBJ1-2; CDR3: CASSIGPYGYTF; DNA: TGTGCCAGTAGTATTGGTCCCTATGGCTACACCTTC
D: TRBD1; size: medium-sized; V: TRBV27; J: TRBJ1-1; CDR3: CASSPYRGGVGKAEAFF; DNA: TGTGCCAGCAGTCCGTACAGGGGTGGTGTAGGGAAGGCTGAAGCTTTCTTT
D: TRBD1; size: medium-sized; V: TRBV28; J: TRBJ2-3; CDR3: CASSGSGTGSTDTQYF; DNA: TGTGCCAGCAGTGGCTCCGGGACAGGGAGCACAGATACGCAGTATTTT
D: NA; size: few; V: TRBV12-3/TRBV12-4; J: TRBJ1-6; CDR3: CASSLRWTGNSPLHF; DNA: TGTGCCAGCAGTTTACGATGGACGGGGAATTCACCCCTCCACTTT
D: NA; size: NA; V: TRBV12-3/TRBV12-4; J: TRBJ2-7; CDR3: CASSQVVYEQYF; DNA: TGTGCCAGCAGCCAAGTAGTCTACGAGCAGTACTTC
D: NA; size: many; V: TRBV20-1; J: TRBJ2-4; CDR3: CSAKVWGGNIQYF; DNA: TGCAGTGCTAAGGTTTGGGGTGGAAACATTCAGTACTTC
D: NA; size: many; V: TRBV7-2; J: TRBJ1-4; CDR3: CASSFAPKSRQSKLFF; DNA: TGTGCCAGCAGCTTCGCGCCAAAGTCCAGACAGTCTAAACTGTTTTTT
D: NA; size: many; V: TRBV11-3; J: TRBJ2-5; CDR3: CASSPTPGGLETQYF; DNA: TGTGCCAGCAGCCCCACCCCCGGGGGATTGGAGACCCAGTACTTC
D: NA; size: few; V: TRBV4-2; J: TRBJ2-1; CDR3: CASGQEGGIAHNEQFF; DNA: TGTGCCAGCGGCCAAGAAGGGGGGATAGCTCACAACGAGCAGTTCTTC
D: NA; size: many; V: TRBV11-2; J: TRBJ2-2; CDR3: CASSLSTGELFF; DNA: TGTGCCAGCAGCTTATCGACCGGGGAGCTGTTTTTT
D: TRBD2; size: many; V: TRBV5-4; J: TRBJ2-6; CDR3: CASSFLAGATGANVLTF; DNA: TGTGCCAGCAGCTTTCTAGCGGGAGCTACAGGGGCCAACGTCCTGACTTTC
D: TRBD1; size: many; V: TRBV6-1; J: TRBJ1-4; CDR3: CASSHRDRGYFPEKLFF; DNA: TGTGCCAGCAGTCACAGGGACAGGGGGTATTTCCCTGAAAAACTGTTTTTT
D: TRBD2; size: NA; V: TRBV6-1; J: TRBJ2-1; CDR3: CASSVTGTSGCDEQFF; DNA: TGTGCCAGCAGTGTGACCGGGACTAGCGGGTGCGATGAGCAGTTCTTC
D: NA; size: NA; V: TRBV20-1; J: TRBJ2-3; CDR3: CSARTPWSTDTQYF; DNA: TGCAGTGCTAGAACTCCTTGGAGCACAGATACGCAGTATTTT
D: TRBD1; size: NA; V: TRBV4-1; J: TRBJ1-2; CDR3: CASSQVDRGDGYTF; DNA: TGCGCCAGCAGCCAAGTGGACAGGGGTGATGGCTACACCTTC
D: NA; size: many; V: TRBV30; J: TRBJ1-1; CDR3: CAWGANTEAFF; DNA: TGTGCCTGGGGAGCTAACACTGAAGCTTTCTTT
D: NA; size: medium-sized; V: TRBV6-1; J: TRBJ1-3; CDR3: CASRNRFSGNTIYF; DNA: TGTGCCAGCAGGAACAGATTCTCTGGAAACACCATATATTTT
D: NA; size: many; V: TRBV20-1; J: TRBJ1-5; CDR3: CSAVPGSQPQHF; DNA: TGCAGTGCCGTCCCAGGGAGTCAGCCCCAGCATTTT
D: TRBD2; size: many; V: TRBV10-2; J: TRBJ2-1; CDR3: CASSASGGPDEQFF; DNA: TGCGCCAGCAGTGCTAGCGGGGGGCCTGATGAGCAGTTCTTC
D: TRBD1; size: few; V: TRBV6-6; J: TRBJ1-4; CDR3: CASSYTTGTNEKLFF; DNA: TGTGCCAGCAGTTACACGACAGGGACTAATGAAAAACTGTTTTTT
D: NA; size: many; V: TRBV12-3/TRBV12-4; J: TRBJ2-3; CDR3: CASSLVGSGTDTQYF; DNA: TGTGCCAGCAGTTTGGTGGGCTCGGGCACAGATACGCAGTATTTT
D: NA; size: NA; V: TRBV14; J: TRBJ2-3; CDR3: CASSQPIDREGADTQYF; DNA: TGTGCCAGCAGCCAACCGATCGACAGGGAGGGTGCAGATACGCAGTATTTT
D: NA; size: medium-sized; V: TRBV20-1; J: TRBJ2-7; CDR3: CSANFRDSSVEQYF; DNA: TGCAGTGCTAATTTCCGGGACTCGTCGGTGGAGCAGTACTTC
D: NA; size: NA; V: TRBV20-1; J: TRBJ2-3; CDR3: CSARLFFSTATQYF; DNA: TGCAGTGCTAGACTTTTTTTCTCTACAGCTACGCAGTATTTT